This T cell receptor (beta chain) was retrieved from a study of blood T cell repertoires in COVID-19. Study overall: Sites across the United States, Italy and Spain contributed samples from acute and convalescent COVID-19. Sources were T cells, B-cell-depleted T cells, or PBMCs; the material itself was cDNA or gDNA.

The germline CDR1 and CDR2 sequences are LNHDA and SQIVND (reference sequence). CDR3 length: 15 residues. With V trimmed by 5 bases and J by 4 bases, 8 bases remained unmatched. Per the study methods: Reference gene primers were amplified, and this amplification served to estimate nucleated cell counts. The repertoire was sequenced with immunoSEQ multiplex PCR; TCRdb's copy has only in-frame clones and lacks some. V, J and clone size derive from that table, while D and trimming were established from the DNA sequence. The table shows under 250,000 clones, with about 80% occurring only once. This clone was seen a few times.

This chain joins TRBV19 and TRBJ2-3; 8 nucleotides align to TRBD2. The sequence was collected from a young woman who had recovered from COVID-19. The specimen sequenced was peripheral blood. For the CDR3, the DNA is TGTGCCAGTAGTCCCGGGGACGGGAGGGCAGATACGCAGTATTTT. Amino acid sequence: CASSPGDGRADTQYF.